These 28 T cell receptor beta chains originate from one sample sequenced in a study of blood T cells in healthy people across ages (dated by TCRdb to about 2015). Library preparation was by 5' RACE. The sequencing machine was an Illumina HiSeq 2500. A second PCR of about 6 to 11 cycles was run with a J-beta primer mix and a sample-barcoded 5' primer. Clones were called with MiXCR by TCRdb after fastp trimmed the public reads at Q25, and only in-frame beta chains were retained. Rows with one shared CDR3 protein collapse into an entry with the most common genes and DNA. In this sample the table shows about 1.6 million distinct CDR3 sequences, 34% of which occur a single time. Together, the top ten hold around 10% of the sample. Sequencing was done on a sample of blood. The receptors here all came from a woman in her 30s in good health.

This clonotype was seen only a few times. V usage is TRBV15 and J usage is TRBJ2-5; 9 nucleotides agree with TRBD2. This CDR3 is built from 15 residues. Trimming took 1 base from V and 3 from J; bases not matched to a gene: 3. Germline CDR1 is LNHNV and CDR2 is YYDKDF (reference sequence). This CDR3 reads CATSRGVAGEETQYF. DNA of the CDR3: TGTGCCACCAGCAGAGGGGTAGCGGGGGAAGAGACCCAGTACTTC.

This clonotype was seen a handful of times. This sequence joins TRBV5-1 and TRBJ2-7; D remains ambiguous. The germline V gene encodes CDR1 SGHRS and CDR2 YFSETQ. The CDR3 spans 13 residues. Between the trimmed V and J ends, which lost 1 base and 2 bases, there was a span of 7 bases. For the CDR3, the DNA is TGCGCCAGCAGCTTGCCCCCGACCTACGAGCAGTACTTC. It is translated as CASSLPPTYEQYF.

V and J are TRBV10-1 and TRBJ1-1; tentatively, D is TRBD1 (6 bases). The germline V gene has CDR1 WNHNN and CDR2 SYGVQD (reference sequence). V was clipped by 4 bases and J by 5 bases, with 11 bases between them. This CDR3 spans 13 amino acids. The CDR3 DNA reads as TGCGCCAGCAGTGCGGGGGCGCGGACTGAAGCTTTCTTT. Amino acid sequence: CASSAGARTEAFF.

V is TRBV5-6 and J is TRBJ1-2, with unresolved D. Germline-derived CDR1 and CDR2 are SGHDT and YYEEEE. The V end lost 7 bases, the J end lost 2 bases, and 9 bases lay between the germline ends. The CDR3 spans 12 residues. The CDR3 spells CASYRENYGYTF. The CDR3 DNA reads TGTGCCAGCTACCGGGAGAACTATGGCTACACCTTC.

In its sample, this clonotype was seen a few times. The genes are TRBV20-1 and TRBJ2-7, with 9 bases aligning to TRBD2. The CDR3 is 16 amino acids. Germline V gene data show CDR1 as DFQATT and CDR2 as SNEGSKA (reference sequence). Trimming removed 2 bases from V and 2 bases from J; junction bases left unmatched: 10. In nucleotides, the CDR3 is TGCAGTGCTAGACAGGGGACTAGCTACGTTACCTACGAGCAGTACTTC. Its protein product is CSARQGTSYVTYEQYF.

The chain combines TRBV5-1 with TRBJ2-7; 11 bases fit TRBD1. Germline trimming cut 5 bases from V and 4 bases from J; bases unmatched to any gene: 5. Germline V gene lookup returns CDR1 SGHRS and CDR2 YFSETQ. CDR3 length equals 14 residues. In DNA, the CDR3 is TGCGCCAGCAGACAGGACAGGGGGCGGTACGAGCAGTACTTC. Amino acids: CASRQDRGRYEQYF.

This chain joins TRBV11-2 and TRBJ1-1, with unresolved D. The V and J ends lost 5 bases and 2 bases respectively, with 18 bases between them. The CDR3 consists of 16 residues. The germline V gene has CDR1 SGHAT and CDR2 FQNNGV. The CDR3 reads CASSPPREGRNTEAFF. The DNA for the CDR3 is TGTGCCAGCAGCCCCCCACGGGAGGGTCGTAACACTGAAGCTTTCTTT.

The chain links TRBV6-1 to TRBJ2-5, with TRBD2 matching over 13 bases. The CDR3 sequence is 18 residues long. Germline V gene sequence: CDR1 MNHNS, CDR2 SASEGT. V trimming: 4 bases; J trimming: 11 bases; junction bases outside the gene matches: 19. The CDR3 sequence: CASSGQGLAGFDYNEQYF. In DNA form, the CDR3 reads TGTGCCAGCAGTGGCCAGGGACTAGCGGGGTTTGACTACAATGAGCAGTACTTC.

This clonotype has only a few counts. The rearrangement joins TRBV20-1 to TRBJ2-1; a weak D match, TRBD2 (6 bases). The germline CDR1 and CDR2 sequences are DFQATT and SNEGSKA (reference sequence). This CDR3 has 15 amino acids. Trimming stripped 1 base from V and 8 bases from J, with 18 bases between. For the CDR3, the DNA is TGCAGTGCTAGAGTGGTAGAACCTGGAGGGGATGAGCAGTTCTTC. Amino acids: CSARVVEPGGDEQFF.

This clonotype was seen repeatedly, ten times or more. The rearrangement joins TRBV6-6 to TRBJ1-2; TRBD1 agrees at 9 bases. After removal of 6 bases from V and 3 bases from J, the junction contained 8 bases not matched to a gene. CDR1 and CDR2 from the germline V gene are MNHNY and SVGAGI (reference sequence). This CDR3 is built from 15 residues. The CDR3 DNA is TGTGCCAGCAGAACCACAGGGGGCCATGACTATGGCTACACCTTC. This translates into CASRTTGGHDYGYTF.

J is TRBJ2-4 and V is TRBV11-2, with unresolved D. V was trimmed by 8 bases and J by 0 bases, leaving 8 bases between them. CDR3 size: 13 residues. In germline, CDR1 is SGHAT, CDR2 FQNNGV. The CDR3 sequence: CASELLAKNIQYF. The CDR3 DNA is TGTGCCAGCGAGTTACTAGCCAAAAACATTCAGTACTTC.

This clonotype was picked up a small number of times. The rearrangement joins TRBV7-8 to TRBJ2-7, with 7 bases that match TRBD2. V was pared by 5 bases and J by 0 bases, with 7 bases of the junction left unmatched. This CDR3 region has 15 residues. The germline CDR1 and CDR2 sequences are SGHVS and FQNEAQ. The CDR3 DNA is TGTGCCAGCAGCGTAATTCGGGGGGACTCCTACGAGCAGTACTTC. Translation: CASSVIRGDSYEQYF.

As concerns this clonotype: The junction shows a germline mismatch at one end, possibly a read error. The J gene is TRBJ1-1, the V gene TRBV20-1; a possible D gene is TRBD1 (6 bases). Germline-derived CDR1 and CDR2 are DFQATT and SNEGSKA (reference sequence). CDR3 length: 15 residues. The CDR3 coding sequence is TGCAGTGCTAGAGATGGTGGGGTAAGGGACACTGAGGCTTTCTTT. Encoded protein: CSARDGGVRDTEAFF.

The genes are TRBV7-3 and TRBJ2-1; the match to TRBD2 covers 11 bases. The CDR3 runs 16 residues. The V segment lost 5 bases and the J segment 5 bases; nucleotides outside the gene matches: 8. Germline V CDR1 and CDR2: SGHTA, FQGTGA. CDR3 nucleotides: TGTGCCAGCAGCCCCGAACTAGCGGGAGTGAACAATGAGCAGTTCTTC. Residues: CASSPELAGVNNEQFF.

This clonotype was counted a few times. The chain recombines TRBV27 with TRBJ1-6; 7 bases are shared with TRBD1. CDR3 length equals 14 residues. Trimming cost V 4 bases and J 7 bases; bases outside gene matches: 4. CDR1 MNHEY and CDR2 SMNVEV come from the germline V gene (reference sequence). The chain's CDR3 is CASSSQGRNSPLHF. The CDR3 DNA reads TGTGCCAGCAGTTCACAGGGGAGGAATTCACCCCTCCACTTT.

This clonotype has more than one count but fewer than ten. The CDR3 reads CSVGPRLAGGGQYF. The CDR3 coding sequence is TGCAGCGTGGGGCCTAGGCTAGCGGGAGGGGGGCAGTACTTC. The chain employs TRBV29-1 and TRBJ2-7, with 12 nucleotides matching TRBD2. Germline CDR1 SQVTM, CDR2 ANQGSEA. This CDR3 has 14 residues. The ends lost 6 bases at V and 9 bases at J; junction bases unmatched: 12.

J is TRBJ2-5 and V is TRBV7-6, with 10 bases that match TRBD2. V was clipped by 5 bases and J by 11 bases; unmatched bases: 11. Germline CDR1 reads SGHVS; CDR2 reads FNYEAQ. This CDR3 contains 14 residues. CDR3 region: CASSGGLALNEQYF. The CDR3 coding sequence is TGTGCCAGCAGCGGGGGACTAGCGTTGAATGAGCAGTACTTC.

The V and J genes are TRBV20-1 and TRBJ2-7; 7 bases align to TRBD2. Germline lookup yields CDR1 DFQATT and CDR2 SNEGSKA (reference sequence). CDR3 length equals 15 residues. With 0 bases clipped from V and 1 base from J, the junction kept 6 bases outside the gene matches. CDR3 in amino acids: CSARDPSGPSYEQYF. The CDR3 region has the DNA TGCAGTGCTAGAGATCCTAGCGGACCTTCCTACGAGCAGTACTTC.

This clonotype has just a few counts. The genes are TRBV20-1 and TRBJ2-1, with 7 bases identical to TRBD2. Unmatched junction bases numbered 10, after V lost 0 bases and J lost 5 bases. Germline-derived CDR1 and CDR2 are DFQATT and SNEGSKA (reference sequence). The CDR3 extends over 16 amino acids. The CDR3 reads CSARDPPTSVHNEQFF. DNA for the CDR3: TGCAGTGCTAGAGATCCCCCTACTAGCGTCCACAATGAGCAGTTCTTC.

V is TRBV10-3 and J is TRBJ2-1; TRBD2 agrees at 7 bases. There are 16 residues in the CDR3. After removal of 7 bases from V and 1 base from J, the junction contained 10 bases not matched to a gene. Germline loops: CDR1 ENHRY, CDR2 SYGVKD. CDR3 in DNA: TGTGCCATCAATGTAAGTGGGGGAGGGTCCTACAATGAGCAGTTCTTC. Translation gives CAINVSGGGSYNEQFF.

The chain joins TRBV28 to TRBJ1-4; tentative D call: TRBD1 (5 bases). The CDR3 sequence is 19 residues long. V was shortened by 2 bases and J by 3 bases, with 22 bases between the two germline ends. Per germline, CDR1 MDHEN and CDR2 SYDVKM. The CDR3 DNA reads as TGTGCCAGCAGTTTAGTTGATATGGGCAGCCGAGGGGCTAATGAAAAACTGTTTTTT. Amino acids: CASSLVDMGSRGANEKLFF.

In regard to this clonotype: At one boundary the junction diverges from the germline segment, which might be a read error. The J gene is TRBJ2-1, the V gene TRBV20-1; TRBD2 aligns across 11 bases. Germline V gene sequence: CDR1 DFQATT, CDR2 SNEGSKA (reference sequence). This CDR3 is 14 amino acids long. CDR3 nucleotides: TGCTGTGCTAGAGGACTAGCGGGCCCCAATGAGCAGTTCTTC. It yields the protein CCARGLAGPNEQFF.

In this sample, this clonotype turned up a few times. This rearrangement joins TRBV7-9 to TRBJ1-4; D not resolved. Trimming removed 3 bases from V and 8 bases from J, with 19 bases in between. The CDR3 length is 16 residues. In germline, CDR1 is SEHNR, CDR2 FQNEAQ (reference sequence). The CDR3 protein is CASSFPGLPPGEKLFF. CDR3 nucleotides: TGTGCCAGCAGCTTCCCCGGGCTCCCTCCGGGGGAAAAACTGTTTTTT. The variable domain in full, completed from reference TRBV7-9 and TRBJ1-4, reads DTGVSQNPRHKITKRGQNVTFRCDPISEHNRLYWYRQTLGQGPEFLTYFQNEAQLEKSRLLSDRFSAERPKGSFSTLEIQRTEQGDSAMYLCASSFPGLPPGEKLFFGSGTQLSVL.

This clonotype was recorded a few times. This chain uses TRBV29-1 with TRBJ1-1; D remains ambiguous. The CDR3 is 12 residues long. The germline V and J ends were trimmed by 3 bases and 4 bases, with 9 bases remaining between them. Germline CDR1 is SQVTM and CDR2 is ANQGSEA. The CDR3 sequence is CSVDSGRTEAFF. For the CDR3, the DNA is TGCAGCGTTGACAGTGGACGCACTGAAGCTTTCTTT.

This sequence joins TRBV20-1 and TRBJ1-1; 9 bases are shared with TRBD1. The CDR3 is 17 amino acids. Looked up from germline, CDR1 is DFQATT and CDR2 is SNEGSKA (reference sequence). With 5 bases clipped from V and 2 bases from J, the junction kept 15 bases outside the gene matches. The CDR3 sequence is CSAADRGKIPLNTEAFF. The CDR3 DNA reads as TGCAGTGCTGCAGACAGGGGGAAAATTCCTTTAAACACTGAAGCTTTCTTT.

At least ten counts were recorded for this clonotype. The V call is TRBV7-3, the J call TRBJ2-5, with TRBD2 identical over 8 bases. Trimming took 6 bases from V and 3 from J; bases not matched to a gene: 9. In germline, CDR1 is SGHTA, CDR2 FQGTGA. This CDR3 region has 15 residues. CDR3 in amino acids: CASSGSGGREETQYF. DNA of the CDR3: TGTGCCAGCAGTGGGAGCGGGGGACGGGAAGAGACCCAGTACTTC.

There are a few counts of this clonotype. The genes are TRBV5-1 and TRBJ1-1, with a weak D call TRBD1 (5 bases). The CDR3 loop spans 13 amino acids. Looked up from germline, CDR1 is SGHRS and CDR2 is YFSETQ. The V end was cut by 6 bases, the J end by 1 base, with 10 bases between. This chain's CDR3 is CASKGRTNTEAFF. The CDR3 DNA sequence: TGCGCCAGCAAGGGGAGGACGAACACTGAAGCTTTCTTT.

The CDR3 reads CASSLDPQGSGQPQHF. CDR3 DNA sequence: TGCGCCAGCAGCTTGGACCCACAGGGTTCGGGGCAGCCCCAGCATTTT. The rearrangement links TRBV5-1 to TRBJ1-5; TRBD1 is a possible D gene (6 bases). This CDR3 has 16 amino acids. The germline V gene encodes CDR1 SGHRS and CDR2 YFSETQ. The V gene lost 0 bases and the J gene lost 7 bases, with 17 bases spanning the gap. The variable domain in full, with the rest retrieved from reference TRBV5-1 and TRBJ1-5, is KAGVTQTPRYLIKTRGQQVTLSCSPISGHRSVSWYQQTPGQGLQFLFEYFSETQRNKGNFPGRFSGRQFSNSRSEMNVSTLELGDSALYLCASSLDPQGSGQPQHFGDGTRLSIL.